The present entry profiles one T cell receptor (beta chain) with its context. Per the original methods: Amplification with reference gene primers provided the estimates of nucleated cell counts. Using immunoSEQ multiplex PCR, the repertoire was profiled, and TCRdb retains in-frame clones only, with some absent. The V and J calls and clone size are taken from that table; D and trimming were inferred from the DNA. The sample yields 200,000 to 300,000 clones, approximately 85% seen once. These data come from a study of blood T cell repertoires in COVID-19. This CDR3 region has 18 residues. Per the germline V gene, CDR1 is ENHRY and CDR2 is SYGVKD. The J segment lost 4 bases and the V segment lost 0 bases, leaving 12 bases of the junction unmatched.

Specimen: peripheral blood. This chain connects TRBV10-3 to TRBJ2-7, with 10 bases lining up with TRBD2. This TCR came from a man aged 50 to 60 with acute or convalescent COVID-19. CDR3 DNA: TGTGCCATCAGTGAGTCGGCGAGCGGGAGGGCCCCCTGGTACGAGCAGTACTTC. It codes for CAISESASGRAPWYEQYF.